What follows are 17 T cell receptor beta chains derived from one specimen sequenced in a study of neurological immune-mediated disorders. TCRdb passed the 5' RACE reads through MiXCR, listing each CDR3 protein once. The profile covers some 25,000 distinct CDR3 sequences, with 6.5% to 8.5% appearing a single time and approximately 4.3% taken by the ten largest. The specimen was PBMCs. These receptors were collected from a woman aged 35 to 49 in good health.

This clonotype was detected many times. The chain links TRBV4-1 to TRBJ2-7; D could derive from TRBD1 or TRBD2 (6 bases each). CDR3 length: 13 residues. In germline, CDR1 is MGHRA, CDR2 YSYEKL. The V gene lost 0 bases and the J gene lost 7 bases, with 10 bases spanning the gap. CDR3: CASSQDQGREQYF. The DNA of the CDR3 is TGCGCCAGCAGCCAAGACCAGGGGAGGGAGCAGTACTTC.

This clonotype qualifies as medium-sized (0.01 to 0.1%). This sequence joins TRBV12-3 or TRBV12-4 and TRBJ2-7; D not certain. The CDR3 totals 17 residues. The V and J ends lost 3 bases and 5 bases respectively, with 23 bases between them. CDR3 loop: CASSFKISESLSHEQYF. The CDR3 DNA reads TGTGCCAGCAGTTTTAAGATCTCGGAGAGTTTGTCCCACGAGCAGTACTTC.

This clonotype occurred many times. The chain employs TRBV20-1 and TRBJ2-1; 7 bases fit TRBD1. V was pared by 0 bases and J by 7 bases, with 15 bases of the junction left unmatched. CDR3 size: 17 residues. Germline CDR1 reads DFQATT; CDR2 reads SNEGSKA (reference sequence). CDR3 sequence (DNA): TGCAGTGCTAGAGATAGGTATTCGTACAGGGGATGGAATGAGCAGTTCTTC. This codes for CSARDRYSYRGWNEQFF.

This chain uses TRBV20-1 with TRBJ2-3; TRBD1 agrees at 9 bases. The length of the CDR3 is 14 residues. CDR1 and CDR2 from the germline V gene are DFQATT and SNEGSKA (reference sequence). J was trimmed by 2 bases and V by 5 bases; bases with no gene match: 5. The CDR3, as DNA: TGCAGTGCTCAAGGACAGGGGTCCACAGATACGCAGTATTTT. Protein sequence: CSAQGQGSTDTQYF.

This clonotype was seen ten or more times. V is TRBV7-6 and J is TRBJ2-7; TRBD2 matches at 7 bases. Trimming took 3 bases from V and 3 from J; bases not matched to a gene: 2. The length of the CDR3 is 13 residues. The germline V gene encodes CDR1 SGHVS and CDR2 FNYEAQ. CDR3 in DNA: TGTGCCAGCAGCTTCTCTAGCGGCTACGAGCAGTACTTC. Translating it yields CASSFSSGYEQYF.

This clonotype showed up many times. The chain uses TRBV7-2 and TRBJ2-7; D is uncertain. Germline CDR1 is SGHTA and CDR2 is FQGNSA. The CDR3 consists of 12 residues. Trimming pared 7 bases from V and 2 bases from J, leaving 9 bases between. This CDR3 reads CASNRDTYEQYF. Here the CDR3 DNA reads TGTGCCAGCAACCGAGACACCTACGAGCAGTACTTC.

This clonotype was counted ten times or more. This sequence joins TRBV29-1 and TRBJ2-2; D gene unclear. There are 14 residues in the CDR3. V lost 5 bases and J lost 3, with 13 bases in between. Germline values: CDR1 SQVTM, CDR2 ANQGSEA. The CDR3 spells CSVFTPEDTGELFF. The CDR3 DNA reads as TGCAGCGTTTTTACGCCCGAGGACACCGGGGAGCTGTTTTTT.

This clonotype came up many times. V and J are TRBV20-1 and TRBJ2-1; tentative D call: TRBD1 (5 bases). Germline loops: CDR1 DFQATT, CDR2 SNEGSKA (reference sequence). CDR3 length: 14 residues. Between the trimmed V and J ends, which lost 0 bases and 7 bases, there was a span of 13 bases. The CDR3 region is CSARDRPGRNEQFF. For the CDR3, the DNA is TGCAGTGCTAGAGATCGCCCAGGGCGGAATGAGCAGTTCTTC.

This clonotype has a count of ten or more. The rearrangement links TRBV20-1 to TRBJ2-3; 7 nucleotides match TRBD1. V trimming: 0 bases; J trimming: 1 base; junction bases outside the gene matches: 4. CDR3 length equals 15 residues. Germline-derived CDR1 and CDR2 are DFQATT and SNEGSKA (reference sequence). As DNA, the CDR3 is TGCAGTGCTAGAGATCCCGGACAGGGCACAGATACGCAGTATTTT. Its protein is CSARDPGQGTDTQYF.

This clonotype was picked up many times. J is TRBJ2-7 and V is TRBV2, with 7 positions matching TRBD1. CDR3 length: 12 amino acids. The J segment lost 9 bases and the V segment lost 1 base, leaving 3 bases of the junction unmatched. CDR1 SNHLY and CDR2 FYNNEI come from the germline V gene. This chain's CDR3 is CASSEGAGGQYF. In DNA, the CDR3 is TGTGCCAGCAGTGAAGGGGCAGGGGGGCAGTACTTC.

This clonotype was observed a handful of times. The V and J genes are TRBV10-3 and TRBJ1-5; D unresolved. CDR1 ENHRY and CDR2 SYGVKD come from the germline V gene. The CDR3 runs 14 residues. Trimming pared 10 bases from V and 7 bases from J, leaving 20 bases between. This CDR3 reads CATNPSGEGQPQHF. The CDR3 nucleotides are TGTGCCACCAACCCGAGCGGGGAGGGACAGCCCCAGCATTTT.

This clonotype is medium-sized by share. This chain joins TRBV10-3 and TRBJ2-1, with a tentative D call TRBD2 (5 bases). V was trimmed by 6 bases and J by 8 bases, leaving 17 bases between them. CDR3 size: 14 residues. Germline V CDR1 and CDR2: ENHRY, SYGVKD. CDR3 protein: CAISPGGQKDEQFF. The CDR3, as DNA: TGTGCCATCAGCCCGGGCGGGCAGAAGGATGAGCAGTTCTTC.

This clonotype was seen many times. V gene TRBV2 combines with J gene TRBJ2-7; TRBD2 matches 10 bases. This CDR3 region has 15 residues. Germline CDR1 reads SNHLY; CDR2 reads FYNNEI. The ends lost 2 bases at V and 5 bases at J; junction bases unmatched: 6. The CDR3 DNA reads TGTGCCAGCAGTGAACTAGCGGGAGCGGGAAACGAGCAGTACTTC. It specifies CASSELAGAGNEQYF.

The table lists this clonotype with many counts. The chain links TRBV5-1 to TRBJ2-1, with 14 bases that match TRBD2. Trimming took 4 bases from V and 9 from J; bases not matched to a gene: 15. Germline V lookup: CDR1 SGHRS, CDR2 YFSETQ. This CDR3 region has 18 residues. In DNA, the CDR3 is TGCGCCAGCAGCGTTGGACCGGGACTAGCGGGAGAGAAGGGTGAGCAGTTCTTC. Translated: CASSVGPGLAGEKGEQFF.

This clonotype occurred many times. The V and J genes are TRBV20-1 and TRBJ2-1; 10 positions match TRBD2. The junction had 11 bases not matched to a gene; V was cut back by 2 bases and J by 10 bases. Germline CDR1 DFQATT, CDR2 SNEGSKA (reference sequence). CDR3 length: 15 residues. CDR3 sequence (DNA): TGCAGTGCTAGATCCAGCGGGAGGGCCCTCGGCGAGCAGTTCTTC. It translates to CSARSSGRALGEQFF.

This clonotype was found many times. J is TRBJ1-3 and V is TRBV28; D is uncertain. The germline V gene encodes CDR1 MDHEN and CDR2 SYDVKM. Trimming shortened V by 6 bases and J by 1 base, and 10 bases separated the two germline ends. CDR3 length equals 14 residues. The DNA of the CDR3 is TGTGCCAGCAGCCTCATCGCTTCTGGAAACACCATATATTTT. Encoded protein: CASSLIASGNTIYF. Variable domain in full (rest from reference TRBV28 and TRBJ1-3): DVKVTQSSRYLVKRTGEKVFLECVQDMDHENMFWYRQDPGLGLRLIYFSYDVKMKEKGDIPEGYSVSREKKERFSLILESASTNQTSMYLCASSLIASGNTIYFGEGSWLTVV.

This clonotype has ten or more counts. V gene TRBV5-1 combines with J gene TRBJ1-6; possibly TRBD1 for D (6 bases). Per the germline V gene, CDR1 is SGHRS and CDR2 is YFSETQ. The CDR3 spans 15 residues. Trimming took off 4 bases at V and 9 bases at J, with 17 bases between the two ends. CDR3 loop: CASSQAGVEGSPLHF. For the CDR3, the DNA is TGCGCCAGCAGCCAAGCAGGGGTTGAGGGTTCACCCCTCCACTTT.